Below, 14 T cell receptor beta chains from the same sample are listed, as sequenced in a study of shared clonotypes between healthy human individuals (dated by TCRdb to between 2020 and 2021). Libraries were constructed by the immunoSEQ multiplex PCR assay. This immuneACCESS table, as held by TCRdb, lists in-frame sequences with V and J called but not all clones. Of the missing ones, under half trace to an unresolved V gene in checked studies; the others have no known cause. This sample holds 2 million to 2.5 million clones; 90% to 97% were observed only once. Roughly 0.13% of the sample goes to the ten largest clones. Sequenced: naive CD4+ T cells sorted from blood. The intended sense of this specimen's cell subset or site label: CD45RA+ positively selected. These receptors all stem from a young man in good health.

This clone was recorded only once. This sequence joins TRBV2 and TRBJ1-4, with a possible D match to TRBD1 (5 bases). The V end was cut by 6 bases, the J end by 4 bases, with 12 bases between. The CDR3 loop spans 14 amino acids. CDR1 is SNHLY and CDR2 is FYNNEI in the germline V gene. The CDR3 DNA is TGTGCCAGCAGAGGGTCACAGGTTAATGAAAAACTGTTTTTT. Amino acid sequence: CASRGSQVNEKLFF.

The V call is TRBV6-6, the J call TRBJ2-7; no definite D call. The germline CDR1 and CDR2 sequences are MNHNY and SVGAGI (reference sequence). This CDR3 has 12 amino acids. V was clipped by 0 bases and J by 9 bases, with 9 bases between them. CDR3 nucleotide sequence: TGTGCCAGCAGTTACTCTGGGGTTGGGCAGTACTTC. Translating gives CASSYSGVGQYF.

About this clone itself: The same CDR3 also results from other DNA sequences found in this sample. The V call is TRBV10-3, the J call TRBJ1-1, with D uncertain. This CDR3 comprises 12 residues. The germline gives CDR1 ENHRY, CDR2 SYGVKD. Trimming cost V 4 bases and J 1 base, with 4 bases left between them. CDR3 region: CAISGGNTEAFF. CDR3 coding DNA: TGTGCCATCAGTGGCGGGAACACTGAAGCTTTCTTT.

This rearrangement joins TRBV5-1 to TRBJ2-7; 13 bases are shared with TRBD2. The CDR3 spans 16 residues. Germline lookup yields CDR1 SGHRS and CDR2 YFSETQ. V lost 3 bases, J lost 4 bases, and 7 bases stayed unmatched. CDR3 DNA sequence: TGCGCCAGCAGCTACGGGACTAGCGGGACCAGATACGAGCAGTACTTC. Its protein product is CASSYGTSGTRYEQYF.

In this sample, this clone turned up once. The chain employs TRBV5-6 and TRBJ2-7, with 9 bases aligning to TRBD1. Trimming at V came to 6 bases and at J to 4 bases, leaving 11 bases not matched to a gene. Looked up from germline, CDR1 is SGHDT and CDR2 is YYEEEE. The CDR3 is made up of 15 amino acids. Here the CDR3 DNA reads TGTGCCAGCATAAAGGGACAGGGAATTTTGTACGAGCAGTACTTC. It translates to CASIKGQGILYEQYF.

V and J are TRBV6-9 and TRBJ1-2; D gene ambiguous. The ends were cut back, 6 bases at V and 5 bases at J, with 19 bases in the middle. Germline values: CDR1 MNHGY, CDR2 SVAAGI. The CDR3 has 15 residues. CDR3 coding DNA: TGTGCCAGCAGCCCCCTCGCCATTGATCCTTATGGCTACACCTTC. Translated: CASSPLAIDPYGYTF.

The rearrangement joins TRBV10-3 to TRBJ1-1, with TRBD1 matching over 10 bases. CDR3 length equals 15 residues. V lost 0 bases to trimming and J lost 4 bases; unmatched junction nucleotides: 2. From germline, CDR1 is ENHRY and CDR2 SYGVKD. The CDR3 sequence is CAISESGTGATEAFF. In DNA form, the CDR3 reads TGTGCCATCAGTGAGTCCGGGACAGGGGCCACTGAAGCTTTCTTT.

This chain links TRBV7-2 with TRBJ2-7; TRBD2 matches 7 bases. After removal of 5 bases from V and 3 bases from J, the junction contained 10 bases not matched to a gene. Germline V gene sequence: CDR1 SGHTA, CDR2 FQGNSA. There are 15 residues in the CDR3. The CDR3 loop reads CASSVLWEGFYEQYF. The CDR3 region has the DNA TGTGCCAGCAGCGTTTTGTGGGAGGGCTTCTACGAGCAGTACTTC.

The V gene is TRBV7-9, the J gene TRBJ1-1; D is unclear. V shed 2 bases and J shed 5 bases, with 15 bases lying between them. This CDR3 has 15 residues. Germline V gene sequence: CDR1 SEHNR, CDR2 FQNEAQ (reference sequence). The CDR3 DNA is TGTGCCAGCAGCTTACCGGGCGCTACGGCGACTGAAGCTTTCTTT. Translated, it gives CASSLPGATATEAFF.

Note on this clone: Different DNA sequences within this sample yield the same CDR3. The chain is built from TRBV27 and TRBJ1-5, with a weak D call TRBD1 (6 bases). In germline, CDR1 is MNHEY, CDR2 SMNVEV (reference sequence). V lost 2 bases, J lost 0 bases, and 8 bases lay in between. This CDR3 spans 15 amino acids. CDR3 bases: TGTGCCAGCAGTTTAGAGGGACATAGCAATCAGCCCCAGCATTTT. This translates into CASSLEGHSNQPQHF.

The CDR3 DNA is TGTGCCAGCAGCCCGGGGGTGACGCGGGGACAGTACTTC. As protein: CASSPGVTRGQYF. V and J are TRBV7-8 and TRBJ2-7, with D perhaps TRBD2 (6 bases). Between the trimmed V and J ends, which lost 5 bases and 10 bases, there was a span of 18 bases. The CDR3 spans 13 residues. Germline V gene data show CDR1 as SGHVS and CDR2 as FQNEAQ.

The chain has TRBV20-1 and TRBJ2-7; D possibly corresponds to TRBD2 (5 bases). The germline V gene has CDR1 DFQATT and CDR2 SNEGSKA (reference sequence). The CDR3 has 11 amino acids. V lost 6 bases to trimming and J lost 7 bases, with 13 bases between them. CDR3 loop: CSAPRVGEQYF. The CDR3 DNA sequence: TGCAGTGCCCCGAGGGTGGGGGAGCAGTACTTC.

The chain links TRBV30 to TRBJ2-5, with TRBD1 matching over 7 bases. Trimming cost V 5 bases and J 7 bases; bases outside gene matches: 10. Germline CDR1 and CDR2: GTSNPN and SVGIG (reference sequence). The CDR3 length is 13 residues. The CDR3 DNA sequence: TGTGCCTGGGTGAGGGGGCAGGGGACGACCCAGTACTTC. This codes for CAWVRGQGTTQYF.

V and J are TRBV28 and TRBJ1-2; D gene unclear. With 5 bases removed from V and 8 bases from J, the gap between germline ends came to 12 bases. Germline loops: CDR1 MDHEN, CDR2 SYDVKM. The CDR3 is 12 residues long. Written as DNA, the CDR3 is TGTGCCAGCAGTCAAACTAAAGGGGGCTACACCTTC. It codes for CASSQTKGGYTF.